Listed here are 7 T cell receptor beta chains from one sample, sequenced in a study of cytomegalovirus exposure and HLA in healthy donors. The PCR had 60 Vbeta and 13 Jbeta primers. TCRdb's table, derived via immunoSEQ multiplex PCR, lists solely in-frame clones and lacks some. The sample carries more than 90,000 clones, approximately 81% recorded once. Material: PBMCs. The receptors originated from a woman between 40 and 55 years old in good health and CMV-seropositive.

The gene calls are TRBV10-3 and TRBJ1-2, with D tentatively TRBD1 (6 bases). CDR3 length equals 13 residues. CDR1 and CDR2 from the germline V gene are ENHRY and SYGVKD. With 7 bases removed from V and 8 bases from J, the gap between germline ends came to 17 bases. The CDR3 DNA reads as TGTGCCATCACCGGGGGGGGGCCGGAGGGCTACACCTTC. Its protein product is CAITGGGPEGYTF.

The gene calls are TRBV6-6 and TRBJ1-2; D gene ambiguous. V was clipped by 1 base and J by 4 bases, with 10 bases between them. CDR1 is MNHNY, CDR2 SVGAGI, per germline (reference sequence). CDR3 length: 14 residues. CDR3 nucleotide sequence: TGTGCCAGCAGTTACTTCGGCGGGTCCTATGGCTACACCTTC. Protein product: CASSYFGGSYGYTF.

The chain joins TRBV5-4 to TRBJ2-2; 8 bases are a match to TRBD1. V lost 4 bases, J lost 2 bases, and 4 bases stayed unmatched. The CDR3 is made up of 15 amino acids. Germline values: CDR1 SGHNT, CDR2 YYREEE (reference sequence). This CDR3 is CASSSDRGNTGELFF. In DNA form, the CDR3 reads TGTGCCAGCAGCAGTGACAGGGGAAACACCGGGGAGCTGTTTTTT.

The chain carries TRBV28 and TRBJ2-7; TRBD2 might be the D (6 bases). The CDR3 sequence is 13 residues long. Germline CDR1 and CDR2: MDHEN and SYDVKM. V was pared by 3 bases and J by 2 bases, with 8 bases between. The CDR3 loop is CASSFSGAYEQYF. The CDR3 DNA is TGTGCCAGCAGTTTCTCGGGGGCCTACGAGCAGTACTTC. The full variable domain, rest sourced from reference TRBV28 and TRBJ2-7, is DVKVTQSSRYLVKRTGEKVFLECVQDMDHENMFWYRQDPGLGLRLIYFSYDVKMKEKGDIPEGYSVSREKKERFSLILESASTNQTSMYLCASSFSGAYEQYFGPGTRLTVT.

Many counts were recorded for this clone. The chain carries TRBV10-3 and TRBJ2-7, with D perhaps matching TRBD1 (6 bases). Between the trimmed V and J ends, which lost 4 bases and 0 bases, there was a span of 10 bases. The CDR3 extends over 14 amino acids. The germline CDR1 and CDR2 sequences are ENHRY and SYGVKD. CDR3 sequence: CAISGTANSYEQYF. Written as DNA, the CDR3 is TGTGCCATCAGTGGGACAGCCAACTCCTACGAGCAGTACTTC.

The chain carries TRBV7-2 and TRBJ1-5; no clear D gene. Germline CDR1 SGHTA, CDR2 FQGNSA. CDR3 size: 18 residues. Trimming removed 0 bases at V and 0 bases at J, with 15 bases between. The CDR3 bases are TGTGCCAGCAGCTTAGCGCTAAGGTACGGGTATAGCAATCAGCCCCAGCATTTT. It codes for CASSLALRYGYSNQPQHF.

The CDR3 is CASIPGQSWETQYF. The CDR3 DNA follows: TGTGCCAGCATTCCTGGACAATCATGGGAGACCCAGTACTTC. The J gene is TRBJ2-5, the V gene TRBV2; weak D call: TRBD1 (5 bases). In germline, CDR1 is SNHLY, CDR2 FYNNEI. V was shortened by 7 bases and J by 5 bases, with 17 bases between the two germline ends. This CDR3 is 14 amino acids long.